These 21 T cell receptor beta chains originate from one sample sequenced in a study of shared clonotypes between healthy human individuals. TCRdb's table, derived via immunoSEQ multiplex PCR, lists solely in-frame clones and lacks some. The data hold about 600,000 clones, with around 76% observed a single time. Sequenced: PBMCs. The receptor set was obtained from a woman in her thirties or forties in good health. Some clones in this sample may be carry-over from other donors' samples.

The rearrangement links TRBV9 to TRBJ2-7, with 11 bases lining up with TRBD1. CDR3 length equals 14 residues. The V gene end was trimmed by 4 bases and the J gene end by 6 bases; junction bases not matched to a gene: 6. Germline V gives CDR1 SGDLS, CDR2 YYNGEE. In DNA, the CDR3 is TGTGCCAGCAGCCCATGGACAGGGGGCAGCGAGCAGTACTTC. Translated, it gives CASSPWTGGSEQYF.

The chain uses TRBV18 and TRBJ1-5, with a possible D match to TRBD1 (5 bases). The germline V gene has CDR1 KGHSH and CDR2 LQKENI. The CDR3 runs to 15 residues. Between the trimmed V and J ends, which lost 2 bases and 3 bases, there was a span of 11 bases. The CDR3 DNA reads as TGTGCCAGCTCACCAGGATCACAGGTCAATCAGCCCCAGCATTTT. As protein: CASSPGSQVNQPQHF.

The rearrangement links TRBV28 to TRBJ2-5, with 8 bases that match TRBD1. Per germline, CDR1 MDHEN and CDR2 SYDVKM. With 6 bases clipped from V and 5 bases from J, the junction kept 11 bases outside the gene matches. The CDR3 loop spans 15 amino acids. This chain's CDR3 is CASRQNGQGWETQYF. The CDR3 DNA reads as TGTGCCAGCAGACAAAATGGACAGGGTTGGGAGACCCAGTACTTC.

The V gene is TRBV5-1, the J gene TRBJ2-1, with D perhaps given as TRBD1 or TRBD2 (5 bases each). CDR3 length: 14 amino acids. Trimming shortened V by 6 bases and J by 5 bases, and 15 bases separated the two germline ends. CDR1 SGHRS and CDR2 YFSETQ come from the germline V gene. Here the CDR3 reads CASTGPLKDNEQFF. CDR3 DNA sequence: TGCGCCAGCACGGGGCCCCTCAAAGACAATGAGCAGTTCTTC.

This rearrangement joins TRBV4-1 to TRBJ2-1, with 7 bases aligning to TRBD1. The V segment lost 4 bases and the J segment 2 bases; nucleotides outside the gene matches: 11. CDR3 size: 17 residues. Germline loops: CDR1 MGHRA, CDR2 YSYEKL. DNA of the CDR3: TGCGCCAGCAGCCCTAGACAGGGTAGCGTAACCTACAATGAGCAGTTCTTC. It specifies CASSPRQGSVTYNEQFF.

The chain combines TRBV19 with TRBJ2-7, with a weak D call TRBD2 (6 bases). This CDR3 comprises 13 residues. The germline V gene has CDR1 LNHDA and CDR2 SQIVND (reference sequence). Trimming shortened V by 3 bases and J by 3 bases, and 9 bases separated the two germline ends. CDR3 nucleotide sequence: TGTGCCAGTAGTATGGGGCGGGACTACGAGCAGTACTTC. Translation: CASSMGRDYEQYF.

CDR3 nucleotides: TGTGCCAGCAAGCTGGACAGGGGCGGCCAGCCCCAGCATTTT. It encodes CASKLDRGGQPQHF. The J gene is TRBJ1-5, the V gene TRBV6-1, with 9 bases aligning to TRBD1. With V trimmed by 7 bases and J by 7 bases, 8 bases remained unmatched. The CDR3 runs to 14 residues. The germline V gene has CDR1 MNHNS and CDR2 SASEGT.

This clone ranks as medium-sized. The identical CDR3 is also encoded by other nucleotide sequences in the sample. The chain carries TRBV5-1 and TRBJ1-1; tentatively, D is TRBD1 (5 bases). V lost 2 bases, J lost 4 bases, and 9 bases lay in between. Germline V gene sequence: CDR1 SGHRS, CDR2 YFSETQ. The CDR3 has 13 residues. The chain's CDR3 is CASSLRGGTEAFF. In DNA form, the CDR3 reads TGCGCCAGCAGCTTAAGGGGTGGCACTGAAGCTTTCTTT.

The chain recombines TRBV10-3 with TRBJ2-2; 11 bases are shared with TRBD1. Trimming at V came to 7 bases and at J to 5 bases, leaving 6 bases not matched to a gene. Germline-derived CDR1 and CDR2 are ENHRY and SYGVKD. The CDR3 has 15 amino acids. The CDR3, as DNA: TGTGCCATCAAAGGGACAGGGGGTGAGACCGGGGAGCTGTTTTTT. Protein sequence: CAIKGTGGETGELFF.

Only a few counts were recorded for this clone. V usage is TRBV20-1 and J usage is TRBJ1-1, with a possible D match to TRBD1 (6 bases). The CDR3 contains 11 residues. Germline CDR1 reads DFQATT; CDR2 reads SNEGSKA (reference sequence). V lost 6 bases and J 7 bases, leaving 12 bases between the germline ends. The CDR3 DNA sequence: TGCAGTGCCAGGGGACACATTGAAGCTTTCTTT. Translating it yields CSARGHIEAFF.

The V and J genes are TRBV30 and TRBJ2-5; D call uncertain. The J call is doubtful: the DNA matches TRBJ2-7 better. The CDR3 loop spans 14 amino acids. Germline V gene sequence: CDR1 GTSNPN, CDR2 SVGIG (reference sequence). CDR3 in DNA: TGTGCCTGGAGTGTACTTGGATTCACGTACGAGCAGTACTTC. Its translation: CAWSVLGFTYEQYF.

The CDR3 nucleotides are TGTGCCAGCAGTTACTCCTGGCGGGAGAGGTGCGAGACCCAGTACTTC. As protein: CASSYSWRERCETQYF. The chain recombines TRBV6-5 with TRBJ2-5, with 7 bases identical to TRBD2. Trimming cost V 0 bases and J 5 bases; bases outside gene matches: 9. Looked up from germline, CDR1 is MNHEY and CDR2 is SVGAGI. This CDR3 region has 16 residues.

This sequence joins TRBV28 and TRBJ2-2; D remains unclear. Germline V gene data show CDR1 as MDHEN and CDR2 as SYDVKM. The CDR3 spans 19 residues. V was trimmed by 5 bases and J by 0 bases, leaving 22 bases between them. This CDR3 is CASSHYPRPDGPNTGELFF. In nucleotides, the CDR3 is TGTGCCAGCAGTCACTATCCCCGCCCGGACGGCCCGAACACCGGGGAGCTGTTTTTT.

This clone has only a few counts. The V gene is TRBV19, the J gene TRBJ2-3, with no clear D. Per germline, CDR1 LNHDA and CDR2 SQIVND (reference sequence). The CDR3 runs 15 residues. V was pared by 7 bases and J by 0 bases, with 14 bases between. The CDR3, as DNA: TGTGCCAGTACCGTTTCAGCGACTAGCACAGATACGCAGTATTTT. Encoded protein: CASTVSATSTDTQYF.

The chain employs TRBV5-1 and TRBJ2-1; 9 bases fit TRBD2. CDR1 and CDR2 from the germline V gene are SGHRS and YFSETQ. V was pared by 0 bases and J by 7 bases, with 11 bases of the junction left unmatched. The CDR3 runs to 17 residues. The DNA for the CDR3 is TGCGCCAGCAGCTTGGCCTTAGCGGGAGTATACTTGAATGAGCAGTTCTTC. This translates into CASSLALAGVYLNEQFF.

The gene calls are TRBV21-1 and TRBJ1-4. TRBV21-1 counts as a pseudogene. This CDR3 has 18 residues. The CDR3 region has the DNA TGTGCCAGGTCGGGGGGCAGGGGCCGCCTGGCAACTAATGAAAAACTGTTTTTT. As protein: CARSGGRGRLATNEKLFF.

This clone was counted between two and nine times. The chain employs TRBV15 and TRBJ1-2, with D unresolved. Trimming pared 0 bases from V and 2 bases from J, leaving 7 bases between. This CDR3 has 14 amino acids. Per the germline V gene, CDR1 is LNHNV and CDR2 is YYDKDF (reference sequence). The CDR3 DNA follows: TGTGCCACCAGCAGAGAGGGTATGAACTATGGCTACACCTTC. It specifies CATSREGMNYGYTF. The full variable domain, with the rest looked up from reference TRBV15 and TRBJ1-2, is DAMVIQNPRYQVTQFGKPVTLSCSQTLNHNVMYWYQQKSSQAPKLLFHYYDKDFNNEADTPDNFQSRRPNTSFCFLDIRSPGLGDTAMYLCATSREGMNYGYTFGSGTRLTVV.

J is TRBJ1-4 and V is TRBV2; D not resolved. Trimming pared 7 bases from V and 8 bases from J, leaving 17 bases between. This CDR3 comprises 14 residues. Germline CDR1 reads SNHLY; CDR2 reads FYNNEI. For the CDR3, the DNA is TGTGCCAGCATGTGGGCCGGTGGGGAGGAAAAACTGTTTTTT. Translated: CASMWAGGEEKLFF.

The chain carries TRBV6-1 and TRBJ1-3, with a tentative D call TRBD1 (6 bases). Germline V gene lookup returns CDR1 MNHNS and CDR2 SASEGT. The CDR3 extends over 13 amino acids. The V end lost 6 bases, the J end lost 1 base, and 7 bases lay between the germline ends. The chain's CDR3 is CASRTGSGNTIYF. The CDR3, as DNA: TGTGCCAGCAGAACAGGGTCTGGAAACACCATATATTTT.

V is TRBV6-5 and J is TRBJ2-2, with D perhaps matching TRBD2 (5 bases). This CDR3 is 13 amino acids long. Trimming removed 7 bases at V and 2 bases at J, with 8 bases between. The germline V gene has CDR1 MNHEY and CDR2 SVGAGI. DNA for the CDR3: TGTGCCAGCAACCTAGCCAACACCGGGGAGCTGTTTTTT. It is translated as CASNLANTGELFF.

A single count supports this clone. The chain employs TRBV11-2 and TRBJ2-7; 9 nucleotides agree with TRBD1. Trimming took 3 bases from V and 6 from J; bases not matched to a gene: 3. This CDR3 comprises 13 residues. CDR1 and CDR2 from the germline V gene are SGHAT and FQNNGV. CDR3 DNA: TGTGCCAGCAGCTTCGGGACAGGGTTCGAGCAGTACTTC. As protein: CASSFGTGFEQYF.